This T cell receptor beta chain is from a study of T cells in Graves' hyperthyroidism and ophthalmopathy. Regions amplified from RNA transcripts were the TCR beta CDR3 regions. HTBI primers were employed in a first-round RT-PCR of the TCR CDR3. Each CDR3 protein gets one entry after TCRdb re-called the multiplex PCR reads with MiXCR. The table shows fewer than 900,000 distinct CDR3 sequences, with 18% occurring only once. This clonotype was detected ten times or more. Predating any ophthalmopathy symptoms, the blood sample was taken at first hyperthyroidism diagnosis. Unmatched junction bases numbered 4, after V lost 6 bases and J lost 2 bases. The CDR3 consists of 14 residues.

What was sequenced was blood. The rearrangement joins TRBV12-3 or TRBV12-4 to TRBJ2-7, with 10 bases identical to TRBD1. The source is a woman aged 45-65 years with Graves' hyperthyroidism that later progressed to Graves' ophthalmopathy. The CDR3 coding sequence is TGTGCCAGCAGCTGGGGGACAGGGGCCTACGAGCAGTACTTC. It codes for CASSWGTGAYEQYF.